These T cell receptor beta chains were read from a single sample in a study of CD8+ T cells in alopecia areata. TCRdb's copy holds only in-frame clones and misses some; the assay was immunoSEQ multiplex PCR. In the table there are 45,000 to 70,000 clones, around 96% of which are singletons. The sequences come from CD8+ T cells sorted from blood, collected at week 0. Receptors originate from a human donor with alopecia areata. The CDR3 runs from the conserved cysteine through the conserved F or W. The D gene is left open where the match is weak. Expanded clones are given a class, and other clones once, few, many or no size at all.

TRBV29-1	once	TRBD1	TRBJ1-2	TGCAGCGTTGAACAGGGGGCTTACTATGGCTACACCTTC	CSVEQGAYYGYTF
TRBV11-2	NA	NA	TRBJ2-7	TGTGCCAGCAGCTTGGGATCCACTTACGAGCAGTACTTC	CASSLGSTYEQYF
TRBV25-1	NA	NA	TRBJ2-3	TGTGCCAGTGAGTTGCGAAATACGCAGTATTTT	CASELRNTQYF
TRBV13	NA	NA	TRBJ2-1	TGTGCCAGCAGCTCCTGGCAATATGAGCAGTTCTTC	CASSSWQYEQFF
TRBV19	NA	TRBD1	TRBJ2-7	TGTGCCAGTAGTATTCAACCGACAGGGCCGTACGAGCAGTACTTC	CASSIQPTGPYEQYF
TRBV30	NA	NA	TRBJ2-2	TGTGCCTGGAGTAGGAGACAGAACACCGGGGAGCTGTTTTTT	CAWSRRQNTGELFF
TRBV4-1	NA	TRBD1	TRBJ2-5	TGCGCCAGCAGCCAAGATCGCGGGACAGGGGGCCGTGTCCAAGAGACCCAGTACTTC	CASSQDRGTGGRVQETQYF
TRBV21-1	NA	NA	TRBJ2-7	TGTGCCAGCAGCAAAGCCGGGCAGGGCAGCCCGTTCGTGTACGAGCAGTACTTC	CASSKAGQGSPFVYEQYF
TRBV27	once	NA	TRBJ2-6	TGTGCCAGCAGTACCCTGCCCTCTGGGGCCAACGTCCTGACTTTC	CASSTLPSGANVLTF
TRBV4-3	NA	NA	TRBJ1-2	TGCGCCAGCAGCCAAGGCAGGGGATATAATGGCTACACCTTC	CASSQGRGYNGYTF
TRBV4-3	NA	NA	TRBJ1-1	TGCGCCAGCGCACAGAACATGAACACTGAAGCTTTCTTT	CASAQNMNTEAFF
TRBV4-3	NA	NA	TRBJ1-1	TGCGCCAGCAGCCAAGATCAGGGAGGGAACACTGAAGCTTTCTTT	CASSQDQGGNTEAFF
TRBV29-1	NA	NA	TRBJ2-6	TGCAGCGTTGAAGAGTACAGAGCGGGCGATATCTCTGGGGCCAACGTCCTGACTTTC	CSVEEYRAGDISGANVLTF
TRBV28	NA	NA	TRBJ2-3	TGTGCCAGCAGTTCCCACCTCACAGATACGCAGTATTTT	CASSSHLTDTQYF
TRBV7-9	NA	NA	TRBJ2-7	TGTGCCAGCAGCTTAGGACCGTCCTACGAGCAGTACTTC	CASSLGPSYEQYF
TRBV25-1	NA	NA	TRBJ1-1	TGTGCCAGCAGGGGGTGGGGAAACACTGAAGCTTTCTTT	CASRGWGNTEAFF
TRBV15	NA	TRBD2	TRBJ2-5	TGTGCCACCACGGGTAGCGGGGGGGACCAAGAGACCCAGTACTTC	CATTGSGGDQETQYF
TRBV21-1	NA	NA	TRBJ2-1	TGTGCCAGCAGCAAAACTATCAAGACTAGTGCCGAGAATGAGCAGTTCTTC	CASSKTIKTSAENEQFF
TRBV29-1	NA	TRBD2	TRBJ2-1	TGCAGCGTTGAATGGGTAGCGGGGGGGTACAATGAGCAGTTCTTC	CSVEWVAGGYNEQFF
TRBV7-8	NA	TRBD2	TRBJ2-3	TGTGCCAGCAGCTTAGTGGGACTAGCGGGGATATCGGCAGATACGCAGTATTTT	CASSLVGLAGISADTQYF
TRBV11-1	NA	NA	TRBJ2-2	TGTGCCAGCAGCTTAGAGGTCAACAGTTACACCGGGGAGCTGTTTTTT	CASSLEVNSYTGELFF
TRBV10-3	NA	NA	TRBJ2-1	TGTGCCATCAGTGGGGACGCGCTAGGTCCAGAGTACAATGAGCAGTTCTTC	CAISGDALGPEYNEQFF
TRBV7-3	NA	NA	TRBJ1-1	TGTGCCAGCAGCTTAACAGACGGGGAGAACACTGAAGCTTTCTTT	CASSLTDGENTEAFF
TRBV10-2	once	NA	TRBJ2-1	TGCGCCAGCAGTGACGACTGGAGCTCCTACAATGAGCAGTTCTTC	CASSDDWSSYNEQFF
TRBV7-9	NA	TRBD2	TRBJ2-5	TGTGCCAGCAGCTTCTCCGGGACTAGAACCAGGGAGACCCAGTACTTC	CASSFSGTRTRETQYF
TRBV29-1	NA	TRBD1	TRBJ1-1	TGCAGCGTTTACAGGGGTGGCACTGAAGCTTTCTTT	CSVYRGGTEAFF
TRBV7-9	NA	TRBD2	TRBJ2-1	TGTGCCAGCAGCCCCCTCGGCGGGGGGCTGGGCAATGAGCAGTTCTTC	CASSPLGGGLGNEQFF
TRBV4-2	NA	NA	TRBJ2-1	TGTGCCAGCAGCCAAGCGGGGGTTAATGAGCAGTTCTTC	CASSQAGVNEQFF
TRBV5-6	NA	NA	TRBJ2-3	TGTGCCAGCAGCTTGGGTGGAGGAAGCACAGATACGCAGTATTTT	CASSLGGGSTDTQYF
TRBV6-5	once	NA	TRBJ1-1	TGTGCCAGCAGGGACGGTATGAACACTGAAGCTTTCTTT	CASRDGMNTEAFF
TRBV29-1	NA	NA	TRBJ1-2	TGCAGCGTTGATCGGCCCAGCTATGGCTACACCTTC	CSVDRPSYGYTF
TRBV6-5	NA	TRBD1	TRBJ2-1	TGTGCCAGCAGTCTAACAGGGGGCAATGAGCAGTTCTTC	CASSLTGGNEQFF
TRBV6-5	NA	TRBD1	TRBJ2-1	TGTGCCAGCAGTTCGACAGGGCCTTCCTACAATGAGCAGTTCTTC	CASSSTGPSYNEQFF
TRBV15	NA	NA	TRBJ2-4	TGTGCCACCAGCAGAGCTAGTAGGGGGACCAAAAACATTCAGTACTTC	CATSRASRGTKNIQYF
TRBV2	NA	NA	TRBJ1-2	TGTGCCAGCAGTGGAGGGGAAAACTATGGCTACACCTTC	CASSGGENYGYTF
TRBV19	NA	NA	TRBJ2-2	TGTGCCAGTAGTCCGATGGGGGTAGCCGGGGAGCTGTTTTTT	CASSPMGVAGELFF
TRBV25-1	NA	TRBD1	TRBJ2-2	TGTGCCAGCACCCGGGACAGGGGAACCGGGGAGCTGTTTTTT	CASTRDRGTGELFF
TRBV11-2	NA	NA	TRBJ2-1	TGTGCCAGCAGCTTGACCTCCCTTGTGGATGAGCAGTTCTTC	CASSLTSLVDEQFF
TRBV29-1	NA	NA	TRBJ1-2	TGCAGCGGGGTTGGGGATGGCTACACCTTC	CSGVGDGYTF
TRBV7-9	NA	NA	TRBJ2-3	TGTGCCAGCAGCACGACTTGGACAGATACGCAGTATTTT	CASSTTWTDTQYF
TRBV9	NA	NA	TRBJ2-7	TGTGCCAGCAGCGTAGTTATGGGGCAGTACTTC	CASSVVMGQYF
TRBV30	NA	TRBD1	TRBJ1-1	TGTGCCTGGTTCGACAGGGAGAACACTGAAGCTTTCTTT	CAWFDRENTEAFF
TRBV27	NA	TRBD2	TRBJ2-7	TGTGCCAGCAGTCCTCGGGCCCTAGCGGGGGGGCGGGCCAACGAGCAGTACTTC	CASSPRALAGGRANEQYF
TRBV6-6	NA	NA	TRBJ2-1	TGTGCCAGCAGTTACTCGACGGCGGATGAGCAGTTCTTC	CASSYSTADEQFF
TRBV27	NA	NA	TRBJ2-2	TGTGCCAGCAGTTTGAGCCCCGGGGAGCTGTTTTTT	CASSLSPGELFF
TRBV19	NA	NA	TRBJ1-5	TGTGCCAGTGCCCCAGGCGGCAATCAGCCCCAGCATTTT	CASAPGGNQPQHF
TRBV21-1	once	NA	TRBJ2-3	TGTGCCAGCAAGGAGCCGGGTTTGGGGGATACGCAGTATTTT	CASKEPGLGDTQYF
TRBV6-5	NA	TRBD2	TRBJ2-5	TGTGCCAGCAGCTCTAGCGGGGGGGCCAGGGAGACCCAGTACTTC	CASSSSGGARETQYF
TRBV4-3	NA	TRBD1	TRBJ1-1	TGCGCCAGCAGCCAAGATTCAGCCGGGACAGGGGCGAACACTGAAGCTTTCTTT	CASSQDSAGTGANTEAFF
TRBV4-1	NA	TRBD1	TRBJ1-3	TGCGCCAGCAGCCAGGACAGGGGTCAATCTGGAAACACCATATATTTT	CASSQDRGQSGNTIYF